These 16 T cell receptor beta chains came from one sample sequenced in a study of glioma-infiltrating T cells. Amplification of TCR alpha and beta CDR3 regions from RNA used iRepertoire nested multiplex PCR. TCRdb passed the multiplex PCR reads through MiXCR, listing each CDR3 protein once. The table records 90,000 to 110,000 distinct CDR3 sequences, under 30% of them present only once. Source material: glioma tissue, nonneoplastic brain tissue, or PBMCs (not recorded which). Receptors originate from a human donor with low-grade glioma or glioblastoma, undergoing nonglioma brain surgery, or in good health (not recorded which).

A remark on this clonotype: With a much larger clone just one base away, this may be a read error. The chain couples TRBV19 to TRBJ1-1; 9 nucleotides agree with TRBD1. The germline CDR1 and CDR2 sequences are LNHDA and SQIVND (reference sequence). V was clipped by 8 bases and J by 3 bases; unmatched bases: 7. The CDR3 length is 14 residues. DNA of the CDR3: TGTGCCAGTCAGGACAGGGGCGGCCACACTGAAGCTTTCTTT. It encodes CASQDRGGHTEAFF.

V is TRBV27 and J is TRBJ2-1; no clear D gene. V lost 0 bases and J lost 7, with 10 bases in between. The germline V gene has CDR1 MNHEY and CDR2 SMNVEV (reference sequence). This CDR3 region has 14 residues. The CDR3 bases are TGTGCCAGCAGTTTATCCTCGGCAGAAAATGAGCAGTTCTTC. It is translated as CASSLSSAENEQFF.

This clonotype was counted many times. The CDR3 is CASSLGLGVEQYF. CDR3 nucleotide sequence: TGTGCCAGCAGCTTAGGGTTGGGCGTCGAGCAGTACTTC. This chain uses TRBV7-2 with TRBJ2-7; D not certain. The V end lost 1 base, the J end lost 6 bases, and 10 bases lay between the germline ends. Germline V gene data show CDR1 as SGHTA and CDR2 as FQGNSA. CDR3 length equals 13 residues.

This clonotype was seen ten or more times. The chain carries TRBV7-9 and TRBJ2-7, with D unresolved. V was shortened by 5 bases and J by 7 bases, with 6 bases between the two germline ends. Germline V gives CDR1 SEHNR, CDR2 FQNEAQ (reference sequence). The CDR3 contains 10 residues. CDR3 in amino acids: CASSPEEQYF. The CDR3, as DNA: TGTGCCAGCAGCCCAGAAGAGCAGTACTTC.

As concerns this clonotype: This may arise from a read error, as a much more abundant clone is one base away. The chain has TRBV18 and TRBJ2-7; D call uncertain. The CDR3 is 11 residues long. Germline V CDR1 and CDR2: KGHSH, LQKENI. Written as DNA, the CDR3 is TGTGCCAGCACAGCAGGCTACGAGCAGCACTTC. Translated, it gives CASTAGYEQHF. Drawing the rest from reference TRBV18 and TRBJ2-7, the complete variable domain is NAGVMQNPRHLVRRRGQEARLRCSPMKGHSHVYWYRQLPEEGLKFMVYLQKENIIDESGMPKERFSAEFPKEGPSILRIQQVVRGDSAAYFCASTAGYEQHFGPGTRLTVT.

Remarks on this clonotype: This sequence may be a read error, since a much larger clone differs from it by one base. The chain recombines TRBV7-2 with TRBJ2-3; 8 bases line up with TRBD1. Germline V lookup: CDR1 SGHTA, CDR2 FQGNSA. The CDR3 runs 17 residues. CDR3 sequence: CASSPDRARISTETQYF. The CDR3 nucleotides read TGTGCCAGCAGCCCGGACAGGGCTCGAATTAGCACAGAAACGCAGTATTTT.

In its sample, this clonotype was seen many times. The chain uses TRBV3-1 and TRBJ2-3; 8 bases map to TRBD2. This CDR3 is 14 amino acids long. Losses at the gene ends were 5 bases for V and 6 bases for J; bases not matched to a gene: 7. Looked up from germline, CDR1 is LGHDT and CDR2 is YNNKEL (reference sequence). DNA for the CDR3: TGTGCCAGCAGCTTACCCGGGACTAGGGATACGCAGTATTTT. Its translation: CASSLPGTRDTQYF.

This clonotype was seen repeatedly, ten times or more. V is TRBV24-1 and J is TRBJ2-1; D is uncertain. Germline CDR1 and CDR2: KGHDR and SFDVKD. Between the trimmed V and J ends, which lost 5 bases and 9 bases, there was a span of 13 bases. The CDR3 is 13 amino acids. In DNA form, the CDR3 reads TGTGCCACCAGTGTAAGCGATTCCGGTGAGCAGTTCTTC. Its translation: CATSVSDSGEQFF.

This clonotype was observed at least ten times. This chain joins TRBV4-1 and TRBJ2-1; D gene unclear. V gave up 1 base and J gave up 6 bases, with 4 bases separating them. The CDR3 spans 12 residues. Germline CDR1 and CDR2: MGHRA and YSYEKL. Here the CDR3 reads CASSQVGNEQFF. CDR3 coding DNA: TGCGCCAGCAGCCAAGTGGGCAATGAGCAGTTCTTC.

Only a few counts were recorded for this clonotype. This chain uses TRBV5-4 with TRBJ2-2; D remains ambiguous. CDR3 length equals 15 residues. Germline V gene data show CDR1 as SGHNT and CDR2 as YYREEE (reference sequence). V was clipped by 3 bases and J by 2 bases, with 11 bases between them. CDR3 residues: CASSWLPTNTGELFF. DNA of the CDR3: TGTGCCAGCAGCTGGCTTCCGACCAACACCGGGGAGCTGTTTTTT.

This clonotype showed up just once. The junction departs from germline at one end; a sequencing error may be responsible. This sequence joins TRBV7-3 and TRBJ2-1; TRBD2 matches at 8 bases. The germline V gene encodes CDR1 SGHTA and CDR2 FQGTGA. The CDR3 is 15 residues long. DNA of the CDR3: TGTGCCAGCAGCTCCAGCGGGAGCTCCTACAATGGGCAGTTCTTC. Protein: CASSSSGSSYNGQFF.

A word on this clonotype: Given a much more abundant clone one base away, this may be a read error. The V call is TRBV14, the J call TRBJ2-7, with 7 bases aligning to TRBD1. This CDR3 region has 12 residues. Germline loops: CDR1 SGHDN, CDR2 FVKESK. CDR3 sequence (DNA): TGTGCCAGCAGCCGGGACAGTGGCGAGCTGTACTTC. Amino acid sequence: CASSRDSGELYF.

This clonotype was found many times. The chain is built from TRBV7-9 and TRBJ2-3; TRBD1 matches 7 bases. Germline V gene lookup returns CDR1 SEHNR and CDR2 FQNEAQ (reference sequence). The CDR3 totals 15 residues. V dropped 2 bases and J dropped 11; count of bases not matched to a gene: 13. The CDR3 DNA sequence: TGTGCCAGCAGCTTACGAAAAGAAGGGACAGTTGAGCAGTATTTT. It yields the protein CASSLRKEGTVEQYF. Combining the CDR3 with reference TRBV7-9 and TRBJ2-3 gives the whole variable domain DTGVSQNPRHKITKRGQNVTFRCDPISEHNRLYWYRQTLGQGPEFLTYFQNEAQLEKSRLLSDRFSAERPKGSFSTLEIQRTEQGDSAMYLCASSLRKEGTVEQYFGPGTRLTVL.

This clonotype was counted at least ten times. A single base separates this from a much larger clone, so it may be a read error. The rearrangement uses TRBV15 and TRBJ2-7; 10 bases align to TRBD1. Germline CDR1 is LNHNV and CDR2 is YYDKDF (reference sequence). CDR3 length: 15 amino acids. CDR3 coding DNA: TGTGCCACCAGCGGAGACAGGGGGCCGTGGTACGAGCGGTACTTC. Translated: CATSGDRGPWYERYF.

Ten or more counts support this clonotype. The rearrangement links TRBV25-1 to TRBJ1-1, with 9 bases identical to TRBD1. The germline V gene encodes CDR1 MGHDK and CDR2 SYGVNS. The CDR3 loop spans 13 amino acids. The CDR3 region is CVAQGALDTEAFF. In DNA form, the CDR3 reads TGTGTCGCACAGGGGGCTTTGGACACTGAAGCTTTCTTT.

The rearrangement joins TRBV29-1 to TRBJ2-7; D is ambiguous. CDR3 length equals 13 residues. Germline V gene lookup returns CDR1 SQVTM and CDR2 ANQGSEA. V was pared by 3 bases and J by 5 bases, with 14 bases between. The CDR3, as DNA: TGCAGCGTTGATTGGGCCGGGCGACACGAGCAGTACTTC. The encoded protein is CSVDWAGRHEQYF.